The clone carrying this TCR beta chain has a single count. TCRdb's copy holds only in-frame clones and misses some; the assay was immunoSEQ multiplex PCR. The table lists 30,000 or so clones, 84% of them singletons. This specimen belongs to a study of OX40 agonist ivuxolimab in advanced cancers. The sequencing here drew on CD4+ or CD8+ T cells sorted from blood, taken in a trial of the OX40 agonist ivuxolimab. The clonotype originates from an adult with an advanced solid tumor such as melanoma, head and neck, liver or kidney cancer.

The CDR3 nucleotides are TGTGCCAGCAGCAAAATACTAGCGGAGGACACGAACACCGGGGAGCTGTTTTTT. As protein: CASSKILAEDTNTGELFF. The genes are TRBV21-1 and TRBJ2-2; TRBD2 is the table's D call and was not checked against the DNA. TRBV21-1 is a known pseudogene. CDR3 length: 18 residues.